This T cell receptor (beta chain) was found in a study of blood T cell repertoires in COVID-19. Authors' data handling: Estimates of nucleated cell counts were drawn from the amplification of reference gene primers. Method: immunoSEQ multiplex PCR; TCRdb's copy keeps in-frame clones and lacks some. V, J and clone size derive from that table, while D and trimming were established from the DNA sequence. The table lists roughly 400,000 clones, around nine tenths of them singletons. The sequenced sample was PBMCs or T cells enriched from blood (not recorded which). The TCR originated in a woman in her 30s who had recovered from COVID-19.

The CDR3 DNA is TGTGCCAGCAGTTACTCGGACAGGGGGCCCTACAATGAGCAGTTCTTC. Translation gives CASSYSDRGPYNEQFF. This chain joins TRBV6-5 and TRBJ2-1, with 11 bases identical to TRBD1. With 0 bases clipped from V and 2 bases from J, the junction kept 0 bases outside the gene matches. This CDR3 spans 16 amino acids. Germline V gene data show CDR1 as MNHEY and CDR2 as SVGAGI.